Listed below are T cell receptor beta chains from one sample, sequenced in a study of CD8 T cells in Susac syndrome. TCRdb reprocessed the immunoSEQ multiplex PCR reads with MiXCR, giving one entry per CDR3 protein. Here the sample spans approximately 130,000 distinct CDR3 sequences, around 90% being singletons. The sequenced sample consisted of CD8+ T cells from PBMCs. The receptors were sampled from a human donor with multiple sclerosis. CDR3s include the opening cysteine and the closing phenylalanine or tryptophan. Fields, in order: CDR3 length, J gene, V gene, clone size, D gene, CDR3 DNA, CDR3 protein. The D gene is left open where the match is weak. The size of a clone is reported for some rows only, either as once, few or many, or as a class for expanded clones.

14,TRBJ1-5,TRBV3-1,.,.,TGTGCCAGCAGCCAAGACGGGGGAGGTCAGCCCCAGCATTTT,CASSQDGGGQPQHF
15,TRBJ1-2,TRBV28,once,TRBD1,TGTGCCAGCAGTCCCTGGACAGGGGGTGTATATGGCTACACCTTC,CASSPWTGGVYGYTF
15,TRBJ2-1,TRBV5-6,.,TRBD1,TGTGCCAGCAGCACCGGACAGGGGTCCTACAATGAGCAGTTCTTC,CASSTGQGSYNEQFF
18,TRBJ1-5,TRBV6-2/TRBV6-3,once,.,TGTGCCAGCAGTTACTCGTCCAGGTGGAGTTATAGCAATCAGCCCCAGCATTTT,CASSYSSRWSYSNQPQHF
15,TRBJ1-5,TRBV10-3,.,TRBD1,TGTGCCATCAGTGGGACAGGGTCGGGGAATCAGCCCCAGCATTTT,CAISGTGSGNQPQHF
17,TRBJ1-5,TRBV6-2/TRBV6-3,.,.,TGTGCCAGCAGTTACGGGTTCGTGGCGGGGCGAAATCAGCCCCAGCATTTT,CASSYGFVAGRNQPQHF
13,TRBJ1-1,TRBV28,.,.,TGTGCCAGCAGTCCTGTCAGGAGAACTGAAGCTTTCTTT,CASSPVRRTEAFF
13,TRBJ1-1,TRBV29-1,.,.,TGCAGCGTTTCTGGGGGGGCCAACACTGAAGCTTTCTTT,CSVSGGANTEAFF
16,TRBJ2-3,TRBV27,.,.,TGTGCCAGCAGTCCCTCGGGGGCTTTCTTTGCAGATACGCAGTATTTT,CASSPSGAFFADTQYF
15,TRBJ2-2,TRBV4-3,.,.,TGCGCCAGCAGCCAAGGGGGGAGAAGCACCGGGGAGCTGTTTTTT,CASSQGGRSTGELFF
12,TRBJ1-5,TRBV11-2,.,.,TGTGCCAGCAGTGTGGGGGGTCTGCCCCAGCATTTT,CASSVGGLPQHF
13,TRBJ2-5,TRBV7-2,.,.,TGTGCCAGCAGCTTAACGAGACCTGAGACCCAGTACTTC,CASSLTRPETQYF
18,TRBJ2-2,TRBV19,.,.,TGTGCCAGTAGTATAGATAGTCAAGGAGGGCTGAACACCGGGGAGCTGTTTTTT,CASSIDSQGGLNTGELFF
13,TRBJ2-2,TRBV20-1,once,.,TGCAGTGCTAGAGGACAGGAGGGAGGGGAGCTGTTTTTT,CSARGQEGGELFF
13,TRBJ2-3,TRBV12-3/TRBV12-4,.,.,TGTGCCAGCGGGCCCTGGAATGCAGATACGCAGTATTTT,CASGPWNADTQYF
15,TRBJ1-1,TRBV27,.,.,TGTGCCAGCAGTACACAACAGAACATGAACACTGAAGCTTTCTTT,CASSTQQNMNTEAFF
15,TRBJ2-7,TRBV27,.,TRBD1,TGTGCCAGCAGTCCCCTACAGGGGGAGTGGTACGAGCAGTACTTC,CASSPLQGEWYEQYF
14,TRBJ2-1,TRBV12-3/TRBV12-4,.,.,TGTGCCAGCAGTTTTGCGGGGCTCTACAATGAGCAGTTCTTC,CASSFAGLYNEQFF
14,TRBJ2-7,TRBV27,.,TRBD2,TGTGCCAGCAGTTTTAGAGGGGACTACTACGAGCAGTACTTC,CASSFRGDYYEQYF
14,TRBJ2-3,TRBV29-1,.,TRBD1,TGCAGCGCCGAGGGGACAGGTAGCACAGATACGCAGTATTTT,CSAEGTGSTDTQYF
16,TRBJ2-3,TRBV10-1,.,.,TGCGCCAGCAGTGAGTCGGAGCAGGGTTTCGCAGATACGCAGTATTTT,CASSESEQGFADTQYF
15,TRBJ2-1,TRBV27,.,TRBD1,TGTGCCAGCAGTTTTCCGGCAGGGGGACCCAATGAGCAGTTCTTC,CASSFPAGGPNEQFF
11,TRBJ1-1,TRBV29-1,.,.,TGCAGCGTTAAGGAGAACACTGAAGCTTTCTTT,CSVKENTEAFF
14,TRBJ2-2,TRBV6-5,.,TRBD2,TGTGCCATTAAGCGGGAGGTTCACACCGGGGAGCTGTTTTTT,CAIKREVHTGELFF
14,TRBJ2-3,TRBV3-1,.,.,TGTGCCAGCAGCCAAGATTGGACAGCAGATACGCAGTATTTT,CASSQDWTADTQYF
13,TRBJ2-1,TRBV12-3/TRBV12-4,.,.,TGTGCCAGCAGCCCCGTCTCCTACAATGAGCAGTTCTTC,CASSPVSYNEQFF
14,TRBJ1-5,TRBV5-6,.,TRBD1,TGTGCCAGCAGCTTCACAGGGGGTATACAGCCCCAGCATTTT,CASSFTGGIQPQHF
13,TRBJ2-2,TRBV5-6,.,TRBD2,TGTGCCAGCACCGGAGCGGGAGGCGGGGAGCTGTTTTTT,CASTGAGGGELFF
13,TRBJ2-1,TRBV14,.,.,TGTGCCAGCAGCGGGCGGTGGTACAATGAGCAGTTCTTC,CASSGRWYNEQFF
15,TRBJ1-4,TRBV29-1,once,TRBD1,TGCAGCGTTGGAGACTACAGGGGGCGAAATGAAAAACTGTTTTTT,CSVGDYRGRNEKLFF